This is a list of T cell receptor beta chains from one sample in a study of control samples from healthy donors and cancer patients. Generated by immunoSEQ multiplex PCR, the TCRdb table keeps only in-frame clones and is missing some. This table holds fewer than 65,000 clones, roughly 90% found once. Material for sequencing was PBMCs. Receptor source: a man aged 40-49 years with colorectal cancer. Both conserved end residues are part of each CDR3. The D gene is left open where the match is weak. Only some rows state a clone size, as once, few, many or a class for expanded clones.

TRBV19	TRBJ1-2	TRBD1	once	TGTGCCAGTAATCCGGACAGGGTTAGAGAGGGCTACACCTTC	CASNPDRVREGYTF
TRBV11-2	TRBJ2-7	NA	NA	TGTGCCAGCAGCCCCGGACAAAGTGAGCAGTACTTC	CASSPGQSEQYF
TRBV5-1	TRBJ2-1	TRBD1	NA	TGCGCCAGCAGCTTTGGGACAGGGACATACAATGAGCAGTTCTTC	CASSFGTGTYNEQFF
TRBV7-9	TRBJ2-7	NA	NA	TGTGCCAGCAGCTTAGACGGGGTAAGAGACTACGAGCAGTACTTC	CASSLDGVRDYEQYF
TRBV12-3/TRBV12-4	TRBJ1-1	NA	NA	TGTGCCAGCAGTTTAACGGTCAACACTGAAGCTTTCTTT	CASSLTVNTEAFF
TRBV6-4	TRBJ2-3	NA	NA	TGTGCCAGCAGTGATGAGGGGCGGCCCACAGATACGCAGTATTTT	CASSDEGRPTDTQYF
TRBV3-1/TRBV3-2	TRBJ2-5	NA	NA	TGTGCCAGCAGCCACGAAACCCCTCTATTGACCCAGTACTTC	CASSHETPLLTQYF
TRBV11-3	TRBJ1-1	NA	once	TGTGCCAGCAGCTCACGGACGGCCCTGAACACTGAAGCTTTCTTT	CASSSRTALNTEAFF
TRBV11-2	TRBJ1-2	NA	NA	TGTGCCAGCAGCCCTACAGGGATCTATGGCTACACCTTC	CASSPTGIYGYTF
TRBV2	TRBJ1-2	TRBD1	NA	TGTGCCAGCAGTTGGGACAGCCCCCAAGGCTACACCTTC	CASSWDSPQGYTF
TRBV29-1	TRBJ1-4	NA	NA	TGCAGCGTTGCCCACAGGGAAATTAATGAAAAACTGTTTTTT	CSVAHREINEKLFF
TRBV2	TRBJ2-5	NA	few	TGTGCCAGCAGTTACTCGGCCGGGGGCCAAGAGACCCAGTACTTC	CASSYSAGGQETQYF
TRBV19	TRBJ2-7	NA	NA	TGTGCCAGTAGTGCGGGACACAATTACGAGCAGTACTTC	CASSAGHNYEQYF
TRBV5-1	TRBJ1-1	NA	NA	TGCGCCAGCAGCTTGGCCCCGGGGATGAACACTGAAGCTTTCTTT	CASSLAPGMNTEAFF
TRBV7-9	TRBJ2-3	TRBD2	NA	TGTGCCAGCAGCTTACCTTTGGCGGGAGGGCCAAGCACAGATACGCAGTATTTT	CASSLPLAGGPSTDTQYF
TRBV10-3	TRBJ1-1	NA	NA	TGTGCCATCAGCAACGGTGAGACTGAAGCTTTCTTT	CAISNGETEAFF
TRBV5-6	TRBJ2-5	TRBD2	NA	TGTGCCAGCAGCACAGTCGAGGGACTAGCGGGAGAAGAGACCCAGTACTTC	CASSTVEGLAGEETQYF
TRBV5-1	TRBJ1-2	NA	NA	TGCGCCAGCAGCTTGGATCCTGCTAACTATGGCTACACCTTC	CASSLDPANYGYTF
TRBV7-9	TRBJ2-5	NA	NA	TGTGCCAGCAGCTTATCTGGTAGCGAAGAGACCCAGTACTTC	CASSLSGSEETQYF
TRBV29-1	TRBJ1-4	TRBD1	NA	TGCAGCGTTGAAGGGTCAGGGGGAAATGAAAAACTGTTTTTT	CSVEGSGGNEKLFF
TRBV30	TRBJ2-2	NA	NA	TGTGCCTGGAGTGTATGGGGCAGGGGTATCGGGGAGCTGTTTTTT	CAWSVWGRGIGELFF
TRBV28	TRBJ2-7	NA	NA	TGTGCCAGCAGTGGGCCCGGGGCGATTAAATTCTACGAGCAGTACTTC	CASSGPGAIKFYEQYF
TRBV6-1	TRBJ2-1	TRBD1	once	TGTGCCAGCAGTGAAGCTCGACAGGGGGGAAGGAATGAGCAGTTCTTC	CASSEARQGGRNEQFF
TRBV28	TRBJ2-3	TRBD2	once	TGTGCCAGCAACCTAGCGGGAGGCCCCCGCGGTACGCAGTATTTT	CASNLAGGPRGTQYF
TRBV5-3	TRBJ2-1	TRBD2	NA	TGTGCCAGAAGGCACGGGAGGAAGGGGAACAATGAGCAGTTCTTC	CARRHGRKGNNEQFF
TRBV3-1/TRBV3-2	TRBJ2-2	TRBD2	NA	TGTGCCAGCAGCCTAGGACTAGGTATGAGCACCGGGGAGCTGTTTTTT	CASSLGLGMSTGELFF
TRBV2	TRBJ2-2	TRBD2	NA	TGTGCCAGCAGTGGACTAGCGGGGAACACCGGGGAGCTGTTTTTT	CASSGLAGNTGELFF
TRBV10-3	TRBJ2-1	TRBD2	once	TGTGCCATCAGCATCGCGGGAGAAGCCTACAATGAGCAGTTCTTC	CAISIAGEAYNEQFF
TRBV2	TRBJ1-2	NA	NA	TGTGCCAGCGGGGGCAGGGGTTATGGCTACACCTTC	CASGGRGYGYTF
TRBV3-1/TRBV3-2	TRBJ2-3	NA	few	TGTGCCAGCAGCCAAGATCAACCGAAGCGCACAGATACGCAGTATTTT	CASSQDQPKRTDTQYF
TRBV5-1	TRBJ2-4	NA	NA	TGCGCCAGCAGCTTGAGTCGGGGTTTTGCCAAAAACATTCAGTACTTC	CASSLSRGFAKNIQYF
TRBV30	TRBJ2-1	TRBD2	NA	TGTGCCTGGCGACTAGCGGGAGGTGATGAGCAGTTCTTC	CAWRLAGGDEQFF
TRBV24-1	TRBJ2-2	NA	NA	TGTGCCACCAGTGATTTGCTAGGGACCGGGGAGCTGTTTTTT	CATSDLLGTGELFF
TRBV11-2	TRBJ2-4	TRBD2	NA	TGTGCCAGCAGCTTACTAGAGCGGCGGGGGGCGAGTGCCAAAAACATTCAGTACTTC	CASSLLERRGASAKNIQYF
TRBV28	TRBJ1-1	NA	NA	TGTGCCAGCAGGACCACTTTGACTGAAGCTTTCTTT	CASRTTLTEAFF
TRBV28	TRBJ2-1	TRBD2	NA	TGTGCCAGCAGCTGGACTAGCGGGAACAATGAGCAGTTCTTC	CASSWTSGNNEQFF
TRBV7-9	TRBJ2-6	TRBD2	NA	TGTGCCAGCAGGGGAGGGCTGTCTGGGGCCAACGTCCTGACTTTC	CASRGGLSGANVLTF
TRBV5-5	TRBJ1-3	TRBD1	NA	TGTGCCAGCAGCTCGGGACAGGCCGTCTACTCTGGAAACACCATATATTTT	CASSSGQAVYSGNTIYF
TRBV18	TRBJ1-2	NA	few	TGTGCCAGCTCAGGTCATGGCTACACCTTC	CASSGHGYTF
TRBV18	TRBJ2-7	NA	NA	TGTGCCAGCTCCCCCGGGGGTATTGAGCAGTACTTC	CASSPGGIEQYF
TRBV15	TRBJ1-5	NA	once	TGTGCCACCAGCAGAGATCTAAACCTTGACCTTAATCAGCCCCAGCATTTT	CATSRDLNLDLNQPQHF
TRBV5-5	TRBJ2-3	NA	NA	TGTGCCAGCAGCTTGGGGAGGGTTTCAGATACGCAGTATTTT	CASSLGRVSDTQYF
TRBV7-2	TRBJ1-5	NA	NA	TGTGCCAGTCAGCTTAACGGGGATCAGCCCCAGCATTTT	CASQLNGDQPQHF
TRBV24-1	TRBJ2-3	NA	NA	TGTGCCACCAGTGTTAGGGGTGGGACAGATACGCAGTATTTT	CATSVRGGTDTQYF
TRBV5-6	TRBJ1-6	NA	NA	TGTGCCAGCTCAAGGCGGCGTTCACCCCTCCACTTT	CASSRRRSPLHF
TRBV6-5	TRBJ1-4	NA	NA	TGTGCCAGCAGTTGGAGCATGGGGAGGGATGAAAAACTGTTTTTT	CASSWSMGRDEKLFF
TRBV11-2	TRBJ2-3	NA	NA	TGTGCCAGCAGCCGCCGGGGGGCGGGAGTAACAGATACGCAGTATTTT	CASSRRGAGVTDTQYF
TRBV28	TRBJ2-5	TRBD1	once	TGTGCCAGCAGTCAAGGACAGGGGCGCAAGGAGACCCAGTACTTC	CASSQGQGRKETQYF
TRBV10-3	TRBJ2-3	TRBD2	NA	TGTGCCACGCGCGCGGGAGGGCCTGATACGCAGTATTTT	CATRAGGPDTQYF
TRBV28	TRBJ1-6	NA	NA	TGTGCCAGCAGTTTATGGCAGGGGTTCAATTCACCCCTCCACTTT	CASSLWQGFNSPLHF
TRBV30	TRBJ1-1	NA	once	TGTGCCCAGAAACGAGGAAACACTGAAGCTTTCTTT	CAQKRGNTEAFF
TRBV4-3	TRBJ1-6	NA	NA	TGCGCCAGCAGCCAAGATAACGGTTTCACCTATAATTCACCCCTCCACTTT	CASSQDNGFTYNSPLHF
TRBV2	TRBJ2-7	NA	NA	TGTGCCAGCCAAATGAAAGGGACCCTGTTCTCCTACGAGCAGTACTTC	CASQMKGTLFSYEQYF
TRBV4-1	TRBJ2-7	NA	NA	TGCGCCAGCAGCCAAGAAGACGGTGAGCAGTACTTC	CASSQEDGEQYF
TRBV20-1	TRBJ2-7	TRBD2	once	TGCAGTGCTAGTCTATTTCCGGGACTAGCGCCTCAGTACTTC	CSASLFPGLAPQYF